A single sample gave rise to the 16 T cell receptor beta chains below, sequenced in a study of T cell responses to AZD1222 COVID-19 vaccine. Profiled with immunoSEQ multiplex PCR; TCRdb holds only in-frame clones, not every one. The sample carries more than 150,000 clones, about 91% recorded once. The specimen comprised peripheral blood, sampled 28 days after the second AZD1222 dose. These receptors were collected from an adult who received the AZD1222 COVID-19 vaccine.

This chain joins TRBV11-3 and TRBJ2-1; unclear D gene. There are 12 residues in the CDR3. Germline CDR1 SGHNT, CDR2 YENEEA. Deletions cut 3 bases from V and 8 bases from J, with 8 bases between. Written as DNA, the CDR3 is TGTGCCAGCAGCTTGGATGGAGATGAGCAGTTCTTC. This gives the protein CASSLDGDEQFF.

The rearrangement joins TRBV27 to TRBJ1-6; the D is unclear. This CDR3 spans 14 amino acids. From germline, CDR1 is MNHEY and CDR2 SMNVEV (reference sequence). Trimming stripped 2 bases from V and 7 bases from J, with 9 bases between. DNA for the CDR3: TGTGCCAGCAGTTTACGGTGGGCAAATTCACCCCTCCACTTT. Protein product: CASSLRWANSPLHF.

The CDR3 nucleotides are TGTGCCAGCAGCCATCAATTTGAACAAGAGACCCAGTACTTC. Protein product: CASSHQFEQETQYF. The chain uses TRBV14 and TRBJ2-5; D not certain. The CDR3 contains 14 residues. Germline CDR1 SGHDN, CDR2 FVKESK. V was shortened by 3 bases and J by 2 bases, with 10 bases between the two germline ends. Full variable domain (outside the CDR3, taken from reference TRBV14 and TRBJ2-5): EAGVTQFPSHSVIEKGQTVTLRCDPISGHDNLYWYRRVMGKEIKFLLHFVKESKQDESGMPNNRFLAERTGGTYSTLKVQPAELEDSGVYFCASSHQFEQETQYFGPGTRLLVL.

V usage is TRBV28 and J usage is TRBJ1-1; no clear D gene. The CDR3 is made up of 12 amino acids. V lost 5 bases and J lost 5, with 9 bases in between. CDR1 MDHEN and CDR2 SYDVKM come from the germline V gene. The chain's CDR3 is CASSRGWTEAFF. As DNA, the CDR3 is TGTGCCAGCAGTCGCGGCTGGACTGAAGCTTTCTTT.

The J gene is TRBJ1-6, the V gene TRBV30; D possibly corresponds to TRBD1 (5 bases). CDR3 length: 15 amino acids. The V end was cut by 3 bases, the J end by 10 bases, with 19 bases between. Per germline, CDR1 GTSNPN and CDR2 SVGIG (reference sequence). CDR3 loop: CAWRARGEVGSPLHF. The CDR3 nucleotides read TGTGCCTGGAGGGCTAGAGGGGAGGTGGGGTCACCCCTCCACTTT.

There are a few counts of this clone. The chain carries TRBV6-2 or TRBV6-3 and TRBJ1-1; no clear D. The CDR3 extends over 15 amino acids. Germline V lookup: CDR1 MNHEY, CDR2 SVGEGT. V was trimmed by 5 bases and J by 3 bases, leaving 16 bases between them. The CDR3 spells CASSTFLDRHTEAFF. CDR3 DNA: TGTGCCAGCAGTACCTTCTTGGACCGTCACACTGAAGCTTTCTTT.

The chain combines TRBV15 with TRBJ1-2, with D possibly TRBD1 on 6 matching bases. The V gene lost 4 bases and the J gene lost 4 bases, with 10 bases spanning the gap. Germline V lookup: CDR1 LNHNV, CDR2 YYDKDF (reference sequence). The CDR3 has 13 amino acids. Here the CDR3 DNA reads TGTGCCACCAGCACCGAGGGGGTCTATGGCTACACCTTC. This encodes CATSTEGVYGYTF.

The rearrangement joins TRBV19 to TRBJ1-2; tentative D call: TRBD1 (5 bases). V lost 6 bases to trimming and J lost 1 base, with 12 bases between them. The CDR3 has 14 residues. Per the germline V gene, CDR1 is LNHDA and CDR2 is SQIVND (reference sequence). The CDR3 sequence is CASSRTGLNYGYTF. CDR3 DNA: TGTGCCAGTAGCCGTACAGGCCTTAACTATGGCTACACCTTC.

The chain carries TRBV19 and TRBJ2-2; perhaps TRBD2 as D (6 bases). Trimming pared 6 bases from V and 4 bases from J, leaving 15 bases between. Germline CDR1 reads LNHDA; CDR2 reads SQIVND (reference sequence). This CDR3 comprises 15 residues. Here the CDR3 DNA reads TGTGCCAGTAGGCTCCAGGAGGGGAGCACCGGGGAGCTGTTTTTT. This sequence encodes CASRLQEGSTGELFF.

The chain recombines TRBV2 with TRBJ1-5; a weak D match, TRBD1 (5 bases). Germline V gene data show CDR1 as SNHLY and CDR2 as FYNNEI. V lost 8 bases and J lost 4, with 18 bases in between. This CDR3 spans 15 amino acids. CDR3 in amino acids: CASCGPGRPNQPQHF. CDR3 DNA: TGTGCCAGCTGCGGACCGGGACGTCCTAATCAGCCCCAGCATTTT.

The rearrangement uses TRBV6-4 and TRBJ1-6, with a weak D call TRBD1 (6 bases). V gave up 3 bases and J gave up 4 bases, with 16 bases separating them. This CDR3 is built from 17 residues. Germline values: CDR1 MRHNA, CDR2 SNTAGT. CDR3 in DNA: TGTGCCAGCAGTGAATCCGGGAGGGGGACATATAATTCACCCCTCCACTTT. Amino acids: CASSESGRGTYNSPLHF.

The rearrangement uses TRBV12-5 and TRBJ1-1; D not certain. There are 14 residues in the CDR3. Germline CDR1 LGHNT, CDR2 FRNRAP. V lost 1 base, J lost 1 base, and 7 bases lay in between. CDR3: CASGLGGKNTEAFF. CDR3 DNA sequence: TGTGCTAGTGGTTTGGGCGGTAAGAACACTGAAGCTTTCTTT.

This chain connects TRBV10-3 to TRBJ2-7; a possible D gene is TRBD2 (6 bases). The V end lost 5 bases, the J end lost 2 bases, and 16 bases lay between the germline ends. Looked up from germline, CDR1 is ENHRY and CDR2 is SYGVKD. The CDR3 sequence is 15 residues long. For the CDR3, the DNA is TGTGCCATCAGTAAGGACGGAGCGGGCGCCTACGAGCAGTACTTC. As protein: CAISKDGAGAYEQYF.

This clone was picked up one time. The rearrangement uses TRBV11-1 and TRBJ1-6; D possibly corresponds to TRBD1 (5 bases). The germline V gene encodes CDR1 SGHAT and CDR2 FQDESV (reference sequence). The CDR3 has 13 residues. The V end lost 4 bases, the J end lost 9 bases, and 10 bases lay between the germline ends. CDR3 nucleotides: TGTGCCAGCAGCTCTTTAGGGGCTTCACCCCTCCACTTT. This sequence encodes CASSSLGASPLHF.

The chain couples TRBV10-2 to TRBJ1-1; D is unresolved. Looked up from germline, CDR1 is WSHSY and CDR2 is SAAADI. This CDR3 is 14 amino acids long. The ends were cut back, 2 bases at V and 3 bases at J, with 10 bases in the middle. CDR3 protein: CASSEGFLDTEAFF. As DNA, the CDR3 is TGCGCCAGCAGTGAGGGGTTCCTGGACACTGAAGCTTTCTTT.

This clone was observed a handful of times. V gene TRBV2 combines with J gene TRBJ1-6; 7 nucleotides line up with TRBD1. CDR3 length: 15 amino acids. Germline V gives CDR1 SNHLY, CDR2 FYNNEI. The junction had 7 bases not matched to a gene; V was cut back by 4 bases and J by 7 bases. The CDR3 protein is CASSGEGARNSPLHF. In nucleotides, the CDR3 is TGTGCCAGCAGTGGCGAGGGGGCTCGGAATTCACCCCTCCACTTT.